This is a list of T cell receptor beta chains from one sample in a study of blood T cell repertoires in COVID-19. TCRdb's table, derived via immunoSEQ multiplex PCR, lists solely in-frame clones and lacks some. The sample includes 210,000 or so clones, around 82% of them seen just once. Source material: PBMCs or T cells enriched from blood (not recorded which). All receptors come from a woman between 40 and 55 years old with acute COVID-19. Each CDR3 is given with its conserved first and last residue. D genes are given only for firm matches. Not all rows give a size; the values are once, few, many and, for expanded clones, a class.

>NA|NA|TRBV12-3/TRBV12-4|TRBJ2-7
CASSAEATYEQYF
TGTGCCAGCAGTGCCGAAGCCACCTACGAGCAGTACTTC
>few|NA|TRBV28|TRBJ1-4
CASSLDGTGGYEKLFF
TGTGCCAGCAGTTTAGATGGCACGGGAGGTTATGAAAAACTGTTTTTT
>NA|TRBD2|TRBV15|TRBJ2-7
CATSRGLAGGIYEQYF
TGTGCCACCAGCAGGGGACTAGCGGGAGGGATATACGAGCAGTACTTC
>NA|TRBD2|TRBV11-3|TRBJ2-3
CASSRSGLAGAGTDTQYF
TGTGCCAGCAGCCGCTCGGGACTAGCGGGAGCGGGGACAGATACGCAGTATTTT
>NA|TRBD2|TRBV24-1|TRBJ2-2
CATSDPSGRETGELFF
TGTGCCACCAGTGATCCTAGCGGGAGGGAGACCGGGGAGCTGTTTTTT
>NA|TRBD2|TRBV5-1|TRBJ2-1
CASSVSGGVYNEQFF
TGCGCCAGCAGCGTTAGCGGGGGGGTATACAATGAGCAGTTCTTC
>NA|TRBD1|TRBV28|TRBJ2-7
CASSSPGQRSYEQYF
TGTGCCAGCAGTTCCCCGGGACAGCGATCCTACGAGCAGTACTTC
>NA|TRBD2|TRBV4-1|TRBJ2-1
CASSPPEGRVDNEQFF
TGCGCCAGCAGCCCCCCTGAGGGGAGGGTTGACAATGAGCAGTTCTTC
>NA|TRBD2|TRBV5-1|TRBJ2-1
CASSSLADNEQFF
TGCGCCAGCAGTAGTCTAGCGGACAATGAGCAGTTCTTC
>NA|NA|TRBV6-5|TRBJ1-6
CASSYSRWGLSPLHF
TGTGCCAGCAGTTACTCGAGGTGGGGGCTTTCACCCCTCCACTTT
>NA|TRBD1|TRBV2|TRBJ1-2
CASSRDRDNGYTF
TGTGCCAGCAGCCGGGACAGGGATAATGGCTACACCTTC
>NA|NA|TRBV10-1|TRBJ2-4
CASSEDRLAKNIQYF
TGCGCCAGCAGTGAGGATAGACTAGCCAAAAACATTCAGTACTTC
>once|NA|TRBV28|TRBJ1-4
CASRWRTVRNEKLFF
TGTGCCAGCAGGTGGAGGACAGTCCGAAATGAAAAACTGTTTTTT
>NA|NA|TRBV19|TRBJ2-5
CASSTGTGRLGTQYF
TGTGCCAGTAGTACCGGAACAGGACGGTTGGGGACCCAGTACTTC
>NA|TRBD2|TRBV14|TRBJ2-1
CASSQRTLAGAVNEQFF
TGTGCCAGCAGCCAACGAACACTAGCGGGAGCAGTCAATGAGCAGTTCTTC
>NA|NA|TRBV28|TRBJ1-3
CASSIQSAGNTIYF
TGTGCCAGCAGTATCCAAAGCGCTGGAAACACCATATATTTT
>NA|NA|TRBV10-3|TRBJ2-2
CAISGGTGELFF
TGTGCCATCAGCGGCGGCACCGGGGAGCTGTTTTTT
>NA|TRBD2|TRBV30|TRBJ2-5
CAWSGSGGRRETQYF
TGTGCCTGGAGTGGTAGCGGGGGGCGGCGGGAGACCCAGTACTTC
>NA|TRBD1|TRBV7-9|TRBJ1-2
CASSPYSDRAYGYTF
TGTGCCAGCAGCCCATACTCGGACAGGGCGTATGGCTACACCTTC
>NA|NA|TRBV27|TRBJ1-2
CASSSGGSNYGYTF
TGTGCCAGCAGTTCCGGAGGCTCTAACTATGGCTACACCTTC
>once|NA|TRBV4-2|TRBJ1-2
CASSQYGQNYGYTF
TGTGCCAGCAGCCAATATGGACAGAACTATGGCTACACCTTC
>NA|NA|TRBV2|TRBJ2-3
CASSGPRASSTDTQYF
TGTGCCAGCAGTGGTCCCAGGGCGTCTAGCACAGATACGCAGTATTTT
>NA|TRBD2|TRBV10-3|TRBJ2-5
CAISGRIAGGGQETQYF
TGTGCCATCAGTGGGAGGATAGCGGGAGGGGGGCAAGAGACCCAGTACTTC
>NA|NA|TRBV6-2/TRBV6-3|TRBJ1-4
CASSYIGQQGEKLFF
TGTGCCAGCAGTTACATCGGACAGCAGGGGGAAAAACTGTTTTTT
>NA|TRBD1|TRBV28|TRBJ1-5
CASRLDRVVSNQPQHF
TGTGCCAGCAGACTCGACAGGGTAGTTAGCAATCAGCCCCAGCATTTT
>NA|TRBD1|TRBV6-5|TRBJ2-1
CASISLQGAQFF
TGTGCCAGCATATCATTACAGGGGGCACAGTTCTTC
>NA|NA|TRBV5-1|TRBJ1-5
CASSLGGGSNQPQHF
TGCGCCAGCAGCTTGGGAGGGGGTAGCAATCAGCCCCAGCATTTT
>NA|NA|TRBV6-5|TRBJ2-7
CASSRDWDNSYEQYF
TGTGCCAGCAGTCGAGACTGGGACAACTCCTACGAGCAGTACTTC
>once|TRBD2|TRBV7-8|TRBJ2-1
CASSLDDVSGYNEQFF
TGTGCCAGCAGCTTAGACGATGTTAGCGGGTACAATGAGCAGTTCTTC
>few|TRBD1|TRBV30|TRBJ1-2
CAWSGDSYGYTF
TGTGCCTGGAGTGGGGACAGCTATGGCTACACCTTC
>NA|TRBD1|TRBV5-4|TRBJ1-1
CASSQGTGDTEAFF
TGTGCCAGCAGCCAAGGGACAGGTGACACTGAAGCTTTCTTT
>medium-sized|TRBD2|TRBV6-4|TRBJ2-2
CASRLAGDTGELFF
TGTGCCAGCAGACTAGCGGGAGACACCGGGGAGCTGTTTTTT
>NA|NA|TRBV9|TRBJ1-4
CASSVGGANEKLFF
TGTGCCAGCAGCGTAGGGGGGGCTAATGAAAAACTGTTTTTT
>NA|TRBD1|TRBV6-6|TRBJ1-2
CASSQGAQATRGYTF
TGTGCCAGCAGTCAGGGGGCGCAGGCAACCCGGGGCTACACCTTC
>once|TRBD1|TRBV6-1|TRBJ1-2
CASSEPGQGSRSYGYTF
TGTGCCAGCAGCGAACCGGGACAGGGCTCCCGGTCCTATGGCTACACCTTC
>once|NA|TRBV27|TRBJ2-1
CASKPLLGEQFF
TGTGCCAGCAAACCGTTACTCGGTGAGCAGTTCTTC
>NA|NA|TRBV13|TRBJ2-7
CASSPTGLPGEQYF
TGTGCCAGCAGCCCGACGGGACTCCCGGGGGAGCAGTACTTC
>few|NA|TRBV7-6|TRBJ1-6
CASSSPGSPLHF
TGTGCCAGCAGCTCCCCAGGTTCACCCCTCCACTTT
>NA|TRBD1|TRBV7-3|TRBJ2-7
CASSLTGQGYEQYF
TGTGCCAGCAGCTTAACAGGACAGGGCTACGAGCAGTACTTC
>NA|TRBD1|TRBV5-6|TRBJ1-4
CASSPRGTGDLATNEKLFF
TGTGCCAGCAGCCCTAGAGGGACAGGGGACCTTGCAACTAATGAAAAACTGTTTTTT
>NA|NA|TRBV6-5|TRBJ1-2
CASSLTGIDGYTF
TGTGCCAGCAGCTTAACAGGGATCGATGGCTACACCTTC
>NA|NA|TRBV19|TRBJ1-3
CASSIEPRDKLYGNTIYF
TGTGCCAGTAGTATAGAACCCCGGGACAAGCTATATGGAAACACCATATATTTT
>NA|TRBD1|TRBV19|TRBJ1-1
CASSMLDRGLGTEAFF
TGTGCCAGTAGTATGTTAGACAGGGGCCTCGGGACTGAAGCTTTCTTT
>NA|TRBD1|TRBV7-9|TRBJ1-5
CASSPSSGTGSNQPQHF
TGTGCCAGCAGCCCTTCGTCCGGGACAGGGAGCAATCAGCCCCAGCATTTT
>few|NA|TRBV11-2|TRBJ1-1
CASSLDIALGAFF
TGTGCCAGCAGCTTAGACATCGCCCTCGGAGCTTTCTTT
>few|NA|TRBV19|TRBJ1-2
CASSIGPGGMYGYTF
TGTGCCAGTAGTATAGGCCCCGGAGGGATGTATGGCTACACCTTC
>NA|NA|TRBV7-9|TRBJ1-1
CASSLDAGQGSTEAFF
TGTGCCAGCAGCTTAGATGCAGGGCAGGGGAGCACTGAAGCTTTCTTT
>medium-sized|NA|TRBV7-3|TRBJ2-5
CASSWQGGRETQYF
TGTGCCAGCAGCTGGCAGGGGGGACGGGAGACCCAGTACTTC